The subject of this entry is one TCR beta chain. Its antigen is currently unknown. This sample is part of a study of CD8 T cells in ankylosing spondylitis. Molecular-barcoded quantitative 5'-RACE produced these TCR beta libraries. TCRdb reprocessed the 5' RACE reads via MiXCR and lists one record per CDR3 protein. Here the sample spans 200,000 or so distinct CDR3 sequences, approximately 12% being singletons. CDR3 length: 12 residues. The V end lost 4 bases, the J end lost 9 bases, and 13 bases lay between the germline ends. Germline V lookup: CDR1 SGHRS, CDR2 YFSETQ. Overall study findings and caveats: In reactive arthritis synovial fluid and blood, some motif variants had been reported before. There was reportedly significant enrichment of clones that were disease-linked in matched ankylosing spondylitis synovial fluid.

This clonotype was sampled from a female donor with ankylosing spondylitis or in good health (not recorded which). The sequencing input was blood, either unsorted or a sorted T cell fraction (not recorded which). This chain joins TRBV5-1 and TRBJ2-5; D possibly uses TRBD1 or TRBD2 (5 bases each). The chain's CDR3 is CASSLAGAAQYF. In DNA, the CDR3 is TGCGCCAGCAGCCTCGCCGGGGCGGCCCAGTACTTC.